The 27 T cell receptor beta chains below were found in one sample sequenced in a study of cytomegalovirus exposure and HLA in healthy donors. This PCR relied on a set of 60 Vbeta primers and 13 Jbeta primers. TCRdb's table, derived via immunoSEQ multiplex PCR, lists solely in-frame clones and lacks some. This sample's clone table lists about 160,000 clones. Sequencing input: PBMCs. Source of these receptors: a woman aged 55-75 years in good health and CMV-seronegative.

The chain joins TRBV6-6 to TRBJ1-5; 8 bases match TRBD1. The germline CDR1 and CDR2 sequences are MNHNY and SVGAGI (reference sequence). This CDR3 spans 15 amino acids. Trimming took 5 bases from V and 3 from J; bases not matched to a gene: 6. The CDR3 DNA reads as TGTGCCAGCAGTGCGACGGACAGGGCCAATCAGCCCCAGCATTTT. Its protein product is CASSATDRANQPQHF.

The V gene is TRBV15, the J gene TRBJ2-3, with 8 bases matching TRBD1. CDR1 is LNHNV, CDR2 YYDKDF, per germline (reference sequence). The CDR3 totals 16 residues. Trimming at V came to 3 bases and at J to 1 base, leaving 6 bases not matched to a gene. The CDR3 nucleotides read TGTGCCACCAGCAGGCGGCAGGGGGCCCGCACAGATACGCAGTATTTT. Encoded protein: CATSRRQGARTDTQYF.

The V and J genes are TRBV10-2 and TRBJ1-6, with D tentatively TRBD1 (6 bases). The CDR3 has 14 residues. V was cut by 7 bases and J by 2 bases, with 9 bases left in between. CDR1 is WSHSY, CDR2 SAAADI, per germline. This chain's CDR3 is CASMGGPYNSPLHF. The CDR3 nucleotides are TGCGCCAGCATGGGGGGGCCCTATAATTCACCCCTCCACTTT.

The genes are TRBV19 and TRBJ1-5; D uncertain. The CDR3 has 14 residues. Germline V gene data show CDR1 as LNHDA and CDR2 as SQIVND (reference sequence). V lost 7 bases and J 0 bases, leaving 10 bases between the germline ends. The CDR3 nucleotides read TGTGCCAGTACCCGAGGGCATAGCAATCAGCCCCAGCATTTT. Protein product: CASTRGHSNQPQHF.

J is TRBJ1-1 and V is TRBV4-3; D possibly corresponds to TRBD1 (6 bases). The CDR3 spans 15 residues. V was pared by 1 base and J by 4 bases, with 13 bases between. Germline V CDR1 and CDR2: LGHNA, YSLEER. The CDR3 loop is CASSQGSGEGTEAFF. The CDR3 coding sequence is TGCGCCAGCAGCCAAGGTTCAGGGGAGGGCACTGAAGCTTTCTTT.

The CDR3: CASSRLRMETQYF. CDR3 bases: TGCGCCAGCAGCCGACTAAGGATGGAGACCCAGTACTTC. The rearrangement links TRBV10-2 to TRBJ2-5; TRBD2 is a possible D gene (5 bases). Trimming removed 6 bases at V and 5 bases at J, with 13 bases between. This CDR3 has 13 amino acids. Germline-derived CDR1 and CDR2 are WSHSY and SAAADI.

This sequence joins TRBV9 and TRBJ1-1; D might be TRBD1 (5 bases). Germline assignment: CDR1 SGDLS and CDR2 YYNGEE. This CDR3 region has 13 residues. V lost 2 bases and J 4 bases, leaving 9 bases between the germline ends. The CDR3 DNA sequence: TGTGCCAGCAGCGTTGGGGGGAGCACTGAAGCTTTCTTT. Residues: CASSVGGSTEAFF.

The rearrangement links TRBV6-5 to TRBJ2-7, with D perhaps matching TRBD2 (6 bases). Germline loops: CDR1 MNHEY, CDR2 SVGAGI. V was trimmed by 0 bases and J by 5 bases, leaving 11 bases between them. CDR3 size: 14 residues. The CDR3 reads CASSYSSWGDEQYF. CDR3 bases: TGTGCCAGCAGTTACTCGTCTTGGGGGGACGAGCAGTACTTC.

V gene TRBV25-1 combines with J gene TRBJ1-1; D is perhaps TRBD1 (5 bases). The V gene lost 2 bases and the J gene lost 5 bases, with 12 bases spanning the gap. The CDR3 sequence is 14 residues long. CDR1 is MGHDK, CDR2 SYGVNS, per germline. The chain's CDR3 is CASSEMWGETEAFF. CDR3 sequence (DNA): TGTGCCAGCAGTGAAATGTGGGGGGAAACTGAAGCTTTCTTT.

The chain carries TRBV7-2 and TRBJ2-1; D is undetermined. Trimming took 1 base from V and 4 from J, leaving 5 bases between them. This CDR3 spans 13 amino acids. CDR1 and CDR2 from the germline V gene are SGHTA and FQGNSA. As DNA, the CDR3 is TGTGCCAGCAGCTTAGGAGAATACAATGAGCAGTTCTTC. Residues: CASSLGEYNEQFF.

The chain combines TRBV19 with TRBJ1-1, with D perhaps matching TRBD1 (5 bases). V gave up 2 bases and J gave up 5 bases, with 12 bases separating them. Germline V lookup: CDR1 LNHDA, CDR2 SQIVND (reference sequence). The CDR3 extends over 14 amino acids. In DNA, the CDR3 is TGTGCCAGTAGTATAAGGGGCAGTGGAACTGAAGCTTTCTTT. It specifies CASSIRGSGTEAFF. The variable domain in full, completed from reference TRBV19 and TRBJ1-1, reads DGGITQSPKYLFRKEGQNVTLSCEQNLNHDAMYWYRQDPGQGLRLIYYSQIVNDFQKGDIAEGYSVSREKKESFPLTVTSAQKNPTAFYLCASSIRGSGTEAFFGQGTRLTVV.

This chain uses TRBV9 with TRBJ2-7; D might be TRBD2 (5 bases). The CDR3 spans 15 residues. Trimming stripped 1 base from V and 6 bases from J, with 17 bases between. The germline V gene encodes CDR1 SGDLS and CDR2 YYNGEE. CDR3 sequence reads: CASSVRSETIFEQYF. DNA for the CDR3: TGTGCCAGCAGCGTAAGGTCCGAGACTATATTCGAGCAGTACTTC.

The genes are TRBV10-3 and TRBJ1-3; 9 positions match TRBD1. V lost 8 bases, J lost 4 bases, and 12 bases stayed unmatched. This CDR3 comprises 16 residues. The germline V gene encodes CDR1 ENHRY and CDR2 SYGVKD. CDR3: CAIGRDRDNGGNTIYF. DNA for the CDR3: TGTGCCATCGGGAGGGACAGGGACAATGGAGGAAACACCATATATTTT.

The rearrangement joins TRBV7-3 to TRBJ2-2; D unclear. The V gene's germline CDR1 is SGHTA and CDR2 FQGTGA. The CDR3 runs 15 residues. V was trimmed by 2 bases and J by 3 bases, leaving 10 bases between them. Here the CDR3 DNA reads TGTGCCAGCAGCTTAGGGCGCCGTGACACCGGGGAGCTGTTTTTT. Protein product: CASSLGRRDTGELFF. The full variable domain, completed using reference TRBV7-3 and TRBJ2-2, is GAGVSQTPSNKVTEKGKYVELRCDPISGHTALYWYRQSLGQGPEFLIYFQGTGAADDSGLPNDRFFAVRPEGSVSTLKIQRTERGDSAVYLCASSLGRRDTGELFFGEGSRLTVL.

The genes are TRBV7-6 and TRBJ1-3, with no clear D. CDR3 length: 15 amino acids. Germline V lookup: CDR1 SGHVS, CDR2 FNYEAQ. V was clipped by 4 bases and J by 2 bases, with 12 bases between them. CDR3 amino acids: CASSYDPGTGNTIYF. For the CDR3, the DNA is TGTGCCAGCAGCTATGACCCGGGGACTGGAAACACCATATATTTT.

The chain has TRBV7-9 and TRBJ1-1; the D gene is possibly TRBD1 (6 bases). Germline V gene sequence: CDR1 SEHNR, CDR2 FQNEAQ (reference sequence). V lost 4 bases and J 1 base, leaving 13 bases between the germline ends. The CDR3 runs to 15 residues. The CDR3 loop is CASSSGGGKNTEAFF. DNA of the CDR3: TGTGCCAGCAGCTCCGGGGGGGGCAAGAACACTGAAGCTTTCTTT.

J is TRBJ1-5 and V is TRBV10-1; D unresolved. This CDR3 region has 14 residues. The V and J ends lost 4 bases and 5 bases respectively, with 12 bases between them. Germline V lookup: CDR1 WNHNN, CDR2 SYGVQD (reference sequence). The CDR3 loop reads CASSAGGRDQPQHF. The CDR3 bases are TGCGCCAGCAGTGCCGGAGGTCGAGATCAGCCCCAGCATTTT.

This chain joins TRBV7-2 and TRBJ2-5; TRBD1 matches at 8 bases. The J call may be wrong; the DNA end is better matched by TRBJ2-7. CDR1 SGHTA and CDR2 FQGNSA come from the germline V gene. The CDR3 has 15 amino acids. The CDR3 region is CASSFAGTGAYEQYF. CDR3 nucleotide sequence: TGTGCCAGCAGCTTTGCCGGGACAGGTGCCTACGAGCAGTACTTC.

This chain uses TRBV4-3 with TRBJ2-2, with 11 bases fitting TRBD2. V was pared by 0 bases and J by 3 bases, with 9 bases of the junction left unmatched. CDR1 LGHNA and CDR2 YSLEER come from the germline V gene. There are 19 residues in the CDR3. CDR3 residues: CASSQDRIELAGDTGELFF. Written as DNA, the CDR3 is TGCGCCAGCAGCCAAGATCGCATAGAACTAGCGGGGGACACCGGGGAGCTGTTTTTT.

V is TRBV5-1 and J is TRBJ1-4; 9 nucleotides line up with TRBD1. Losses at the gene ends were 0 bases for V and 6 bases for J; bases not matched to a gene: 3. The CDR3 consists of 15 residues. Germline V CDR1 and CDR2: SGHRS, YFSETQ. CDR3 residues: CASSLGTGEYEKLFF. The CDR3 DNA sequence: TGCGCCAGCAGCTTGGGGACAGGGGAATATGAAAAACTGTTTTTT.

The rearrangement uses TRBV5-1 and TRBJ2-5; TRBD2 is a possible D gene (6 bases). Germline-derived CDR1 and CDR2 are SGHRS and YFSETQ. V lost 0 bases to trimming and J lost 4 bases, with 16 bases between them. The CDR3 has 16 amino acids. The CDR3: CASSLGRLGLGETQYF. For the CDR3, the DNA is TGCGCCAGCAGCTTGGGACGACTAGGACTTGGAGAGACCCAGTACTTC.

The chain links TRBV4-2 to TRBJ1-1; D may be TRBD1 (6 bases). The germline V gene encodes CDR1 LGHNA and CDR2 YNFKEQ. The V and J ends lost 1 base and 0 bases respectively, with 12 bases between them. The CDR3 consists of 16 residues. The CDR3 sequence: CASSQASRGMNTEAFF. The CDR3 DNA sequence: TGTGCCAGCAGCCAAGCTTCCAGGGGCATGAACACTGAAGCTTTCTTT.

The genes are TRBV10-3 and TRBJ1-4, with D perhaps TRBD1 (5 bases). V was pared by 8 bases and J by 8 bases, with 12 bases between. This CDR3 has 12 amino acids. Germline V gene data show CDR1 as ENHRY and CDR2 as SYGVKD. CDR3 amino acids: CAIGAGEEKLFF. CDR3 nucleotide sequence: TGTGCCATCGGGGCTGGCGAGGAAAAACTGTTTTTT.

This chain links TRBV10-2 with TRBJ2-2; D might be TRBD2 (5 bases). The CDR3 has 15 residues. V was pared by 4 bases and J by 2 bases, with 11 bases between. The germline V gene has CDR1 WSHSY and CDR2 SAAADI. CDR3 nucleotide sequence: TGCGCCAGCAGTGGGACGCGGGTAAACACCGGGGAGCTGTTTTTT. It translates to CASSGTRVNTGELFF.

V usage is TRBV5-5 and J usage is TRBJ2-1; 7 nucleotides align to TRBD2. This CDR3 comprises 15 residues. CDR1 and CDR2 from the germline V gene are SGHKS and YYEKEE (reference sequence). The junction had 4 bases not matched to a gene; V was cut back by 4 bases and J by 0 bases. The DNA of the CDR3 is TGTGCCAGCAGCACCAAGCGGGACTCCTACAATGAGCAGTTCTTC. This sequence encodes CASSTKRDSYNEQFF.

The chain is built from TRBV18 and TRBJ2-1; tentatively, D is TRBD1 (6 bases). The CDR3 length is 15 residues. Per germline, CDR1 KGHSH and CDR2 LQKENI. V lost 2 bases, J lost 8 bases, and 16 bases lay in between. This chain's CDR3 is CASSPFGGRSDEQFF. The CDR3 nucleotides read TGTGCCAGCTCACCATTTGGGGGCCGGTCAGATGAGCAGTTCTTC.

V is TRBV9 and J is TRBJ2-1; maybe TRBD1 (6 bases). Trimming removed 5 bases at V and 0 bases at J, with 21 bases between. Germline V gene data show CDR1 as SGDLS and CDR2 as YYNGEE. This CDR3 has 18 amino acids. The CDR3 bases are TGTGCCAGCAGTCACACCCTTTTGGACAGACCCTCCTACAATGAGCAGTTCTTC. This gives the protein CASSHTLLDRPSYNEQFF.